This TCR beta chain was observed in a study of blood T cell repertoires in COVID-19. V was cut by 4 bases and J by 3 bases, with 15 bases left in between. Germline V gives CDR1 SGHKS, CDR2 YYEKEE (reference sequence). The CDR3 runs to 15 residues. The table came from immunoSEQ multiplex PCR; TCRdb's copy has only in-frame clones and leaves some out. Counted here are some 410,000 clones, roughly 90% occurring once; the ten biggest clones make up more than 0.85%. The chain joins TRBV5-5 to TRBJ2-3; D may be TRBD1 (5 bases). The sequenced sample was PBMCs or T cells enriched from blood (not recorded which). This sequence originates from a woman aged 25 to 45 with acute COVID-19. CDR3 bases: TGTGCCAGCAGCGCAGACAGCGCGATTACAGATACGCAGTATTTT. Translating gives CASSADSAITDTQYF.